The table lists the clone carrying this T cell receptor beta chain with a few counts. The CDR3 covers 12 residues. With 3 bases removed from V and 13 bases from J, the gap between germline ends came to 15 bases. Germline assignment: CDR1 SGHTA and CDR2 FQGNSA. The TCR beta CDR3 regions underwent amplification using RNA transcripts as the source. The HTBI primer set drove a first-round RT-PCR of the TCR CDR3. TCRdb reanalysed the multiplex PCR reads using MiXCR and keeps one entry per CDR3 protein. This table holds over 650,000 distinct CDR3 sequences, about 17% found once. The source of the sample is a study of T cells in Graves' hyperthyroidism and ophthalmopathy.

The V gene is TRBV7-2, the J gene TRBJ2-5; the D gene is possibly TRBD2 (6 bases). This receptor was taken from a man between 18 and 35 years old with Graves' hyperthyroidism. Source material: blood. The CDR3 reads CASSFPGVAAYF. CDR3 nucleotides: TGTGCCAGCAGCTTCCCCGGTGTAGCGGCGTACTTC.